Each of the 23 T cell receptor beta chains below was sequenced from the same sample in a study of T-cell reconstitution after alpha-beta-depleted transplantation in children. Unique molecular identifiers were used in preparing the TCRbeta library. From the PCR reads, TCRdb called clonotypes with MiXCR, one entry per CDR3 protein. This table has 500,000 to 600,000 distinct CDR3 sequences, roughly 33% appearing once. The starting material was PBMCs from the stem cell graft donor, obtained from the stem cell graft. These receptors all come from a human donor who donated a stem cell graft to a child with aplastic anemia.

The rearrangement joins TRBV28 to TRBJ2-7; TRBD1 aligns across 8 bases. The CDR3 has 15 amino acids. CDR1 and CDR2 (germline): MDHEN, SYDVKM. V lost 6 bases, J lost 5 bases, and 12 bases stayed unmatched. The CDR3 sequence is CASSPYRGDSHEQYF. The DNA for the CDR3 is TGTGCCAGCAGCCCCTACAGGGGGGATTCCCACGAGCAGTACTTC.

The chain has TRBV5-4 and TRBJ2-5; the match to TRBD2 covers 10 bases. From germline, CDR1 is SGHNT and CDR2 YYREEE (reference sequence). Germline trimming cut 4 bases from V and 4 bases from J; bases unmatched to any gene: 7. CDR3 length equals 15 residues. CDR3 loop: CASSPKLAGGETQYF. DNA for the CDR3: TGTGCCAGCAGCCCTAAATTAGCGGGAGGAGAGACCCAGTACTTC.

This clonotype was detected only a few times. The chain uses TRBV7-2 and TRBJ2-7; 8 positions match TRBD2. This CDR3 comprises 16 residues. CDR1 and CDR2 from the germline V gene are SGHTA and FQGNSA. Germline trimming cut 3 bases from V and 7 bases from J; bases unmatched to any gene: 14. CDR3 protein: CASSFQAGVVGREQYF. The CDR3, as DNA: TGTGCCAGCAGCTTCCAAGCGGGAGTTGTAGGTAGGGAGCAGTACTTC.

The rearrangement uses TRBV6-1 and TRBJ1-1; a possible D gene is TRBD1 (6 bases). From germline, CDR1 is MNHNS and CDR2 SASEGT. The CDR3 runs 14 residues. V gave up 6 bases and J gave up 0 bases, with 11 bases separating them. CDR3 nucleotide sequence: TGTGCCAGCAGCTCAGGGGCAATGAACACTGAAGCTTTCTTT. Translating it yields CASSSGAMNTEAFF.

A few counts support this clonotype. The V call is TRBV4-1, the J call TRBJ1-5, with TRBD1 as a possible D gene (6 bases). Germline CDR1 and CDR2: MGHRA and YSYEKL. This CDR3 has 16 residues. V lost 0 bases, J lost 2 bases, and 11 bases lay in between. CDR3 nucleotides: TGCGCCAGCAGCCAAGATGCTGGGGGCGGCAATCAGCCCCAGCATTTT. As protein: CASSQDAGGGNQPQHF.

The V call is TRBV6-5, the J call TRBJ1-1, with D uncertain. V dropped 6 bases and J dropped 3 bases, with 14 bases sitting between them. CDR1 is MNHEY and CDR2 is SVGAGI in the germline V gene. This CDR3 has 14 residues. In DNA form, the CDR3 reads TGTGCCAGCAGCTACGACGGTACATACACTGAAGCTTTCTTT. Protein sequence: CASSYDGTYTEAFF.

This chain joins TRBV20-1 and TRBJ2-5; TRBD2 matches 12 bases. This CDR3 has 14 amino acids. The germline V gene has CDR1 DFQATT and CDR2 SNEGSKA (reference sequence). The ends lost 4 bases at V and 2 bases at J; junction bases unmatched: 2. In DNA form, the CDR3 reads TGCAGTGCTACGCTAGCGGGAGGGCAAGAGACCCAGTACTTC. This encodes CSATLAGGQETQYF.

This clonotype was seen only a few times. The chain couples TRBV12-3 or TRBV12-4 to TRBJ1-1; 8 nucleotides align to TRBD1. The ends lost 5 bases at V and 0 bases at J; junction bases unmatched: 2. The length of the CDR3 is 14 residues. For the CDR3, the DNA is TGTGCCAGCAGTAAGGACAGGGTGAACACTGAAGCTTTCTTT. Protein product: CASSKDRVNTEAFF.

The CDR3: CASTKGLAGFQYF. The CDR3 nucleotides are TGTGCCAGCACAAAAGGACTAGCGGGATTCCAGTACTTC. The chain is built from TRBV28 and TRBJ2-7; 12 bases map to TRBD2. V shed 7 bases, J shed 10 bases, and the junction held 8 bases outside the gene matches. Germline CDR1 reads MDHEN; CDR2 reads SYDVKM. The CDR3 covers 13 residues.

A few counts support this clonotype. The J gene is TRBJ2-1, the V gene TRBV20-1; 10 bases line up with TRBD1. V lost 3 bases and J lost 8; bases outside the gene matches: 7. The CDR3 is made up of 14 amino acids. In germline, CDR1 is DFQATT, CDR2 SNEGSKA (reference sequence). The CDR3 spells CSASRQGAKDEQFF. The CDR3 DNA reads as TGCAGTGCTAGCAGACAGGGGGCTAAGGATGAGCAGTTCTTC.

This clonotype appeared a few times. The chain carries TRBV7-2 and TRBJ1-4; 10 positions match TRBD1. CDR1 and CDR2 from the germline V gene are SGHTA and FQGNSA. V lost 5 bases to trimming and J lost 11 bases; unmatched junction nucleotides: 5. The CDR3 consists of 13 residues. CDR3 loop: CASSGGQGGKLFF. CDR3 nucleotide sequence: TGTGCCAGCAGCGGCGGACAGGGGGGTAAACTGTTTTTT.

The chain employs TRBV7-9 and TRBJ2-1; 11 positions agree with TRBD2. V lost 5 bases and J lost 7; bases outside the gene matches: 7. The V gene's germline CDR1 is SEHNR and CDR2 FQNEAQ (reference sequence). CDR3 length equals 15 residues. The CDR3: CASSRGTSGGNEQFF. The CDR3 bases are TGTGCCAGCAGCCGAGGGACTAGCGGTGGAAATGAGCAGTTCTTC. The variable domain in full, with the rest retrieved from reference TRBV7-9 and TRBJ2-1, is DTGVSQNPRHKITKRGQNVTFRCDPISEHNRLYWYRQTLGQGPEFLTYFQNEAQLEKSRLLSDRFSAERPKGSFSTLEIQRTEQGDSAMYLCASSRGTSGGNEQFFGPGTRLTVL.

CDR3 residues: CASSAFRDYTYEQYV. CDR3 DNA sequence: TGTGCCAGCAGCGCTTTCAGGGATTACACCTACGAGCAGTACGTC. The chain employs TRBV5-5 and TRBJ2-7; D perhaps matches TRBD1 (5 bases). Trimming cost V 4 bases and J 2 bases, with 16 bases left between them. From germline, CDR1 is SGHKS and CDR2 YYEKEE (reference sequence). This CDR3 is built from 15 residues.

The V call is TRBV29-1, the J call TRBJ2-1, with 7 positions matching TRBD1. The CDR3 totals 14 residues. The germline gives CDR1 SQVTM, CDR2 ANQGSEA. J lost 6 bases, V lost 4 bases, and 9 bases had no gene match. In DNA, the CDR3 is TGCAGCGTTGGCCGTGACAGGGCTGGCAATGAGCAGTTCTTC. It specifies CSVGRDRAGNEQFF.

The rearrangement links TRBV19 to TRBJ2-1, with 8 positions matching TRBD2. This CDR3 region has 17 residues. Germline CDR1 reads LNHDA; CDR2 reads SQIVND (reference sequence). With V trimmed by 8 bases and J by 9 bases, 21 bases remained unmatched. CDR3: CASSEVGGRSYHGEQFF. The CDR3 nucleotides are TGTGCCAGTTCAGAGGTTGGCGGGAGGTCGTATCACGGTGAGCAGTTCTTC.

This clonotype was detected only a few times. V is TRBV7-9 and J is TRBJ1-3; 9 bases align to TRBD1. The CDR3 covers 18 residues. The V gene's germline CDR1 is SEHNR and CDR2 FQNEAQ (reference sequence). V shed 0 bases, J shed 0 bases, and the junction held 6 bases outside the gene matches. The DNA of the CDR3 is TGTGCCAGCAGCTTAGCCTCCGGGACAGGGAGCTCTGGAAACACCATATATTTT. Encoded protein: CASSLASGTGSSGNTIYF. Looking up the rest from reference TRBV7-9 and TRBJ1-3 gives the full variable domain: DTGVSQNPRHKITKRGQNVTFRCDPISEHNRLYWYRQTLGQGPEFLTYFQNEAQLEKSRLLSDRFSAERPKGSFSTLEIQRTEQGDSAMYLCASSLASGTGSSGNTIYFGEGSWLTVV.

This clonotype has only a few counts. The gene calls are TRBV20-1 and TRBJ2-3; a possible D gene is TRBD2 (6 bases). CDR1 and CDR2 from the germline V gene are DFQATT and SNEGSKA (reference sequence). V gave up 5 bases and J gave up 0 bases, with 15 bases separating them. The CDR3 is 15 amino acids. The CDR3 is CSAPSRDSSTDTQYF. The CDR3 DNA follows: TGCAGTGCTCCGAGTAGGGACTCAAGCACAGATACGCAGTATTTT.

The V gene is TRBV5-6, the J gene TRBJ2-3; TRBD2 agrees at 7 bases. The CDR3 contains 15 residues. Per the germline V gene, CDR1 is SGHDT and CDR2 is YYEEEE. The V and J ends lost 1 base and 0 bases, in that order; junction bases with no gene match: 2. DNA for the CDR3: TGTGCCAGCAGCTTGTTGGGGGGGAGCACAGATACGCAGTATTTT. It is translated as CASSLLGGSTDTQYF.

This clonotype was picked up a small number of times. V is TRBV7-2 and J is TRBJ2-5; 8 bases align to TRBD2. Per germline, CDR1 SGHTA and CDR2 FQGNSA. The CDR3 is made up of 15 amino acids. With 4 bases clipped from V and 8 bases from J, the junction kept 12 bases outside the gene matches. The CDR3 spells CASSYSGTRIATQYF. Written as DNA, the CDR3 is TGTGCCAGCAGCTACTCCGGGACTAGAATAGCCACCCAGTACTTC.

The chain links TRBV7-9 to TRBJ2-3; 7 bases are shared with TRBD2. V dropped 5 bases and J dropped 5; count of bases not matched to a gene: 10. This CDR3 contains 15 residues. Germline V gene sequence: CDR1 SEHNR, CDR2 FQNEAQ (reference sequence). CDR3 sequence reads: CASSREPGRGDTQYF. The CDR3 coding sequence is TGTGCCAGCAGCCGAGAGCCGGGGAGGGGAGATACGCAGTATTTT.

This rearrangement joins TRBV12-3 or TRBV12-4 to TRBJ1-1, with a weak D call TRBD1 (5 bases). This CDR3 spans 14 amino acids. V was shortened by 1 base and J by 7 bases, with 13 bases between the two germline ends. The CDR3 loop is CASSLGVGGFEAFF. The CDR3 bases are TGTGCCAGCAGTTTAGGAGTGGGGGGTTTTGAAGCTTTCTTT.

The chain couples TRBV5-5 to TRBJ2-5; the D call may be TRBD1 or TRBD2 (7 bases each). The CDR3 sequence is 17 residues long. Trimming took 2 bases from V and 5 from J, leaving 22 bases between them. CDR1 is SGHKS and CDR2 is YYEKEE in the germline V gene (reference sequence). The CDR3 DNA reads TGTGCCAGCAGCTTCCCAGGGGGGGTTTCTGGGACGGAGACCCAGTACTTC. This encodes CASSFPGGVSGTETQYF.

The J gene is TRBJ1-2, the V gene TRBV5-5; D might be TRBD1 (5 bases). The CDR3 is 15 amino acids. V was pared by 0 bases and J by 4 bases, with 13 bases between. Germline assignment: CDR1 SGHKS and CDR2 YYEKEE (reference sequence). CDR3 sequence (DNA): TGTGCCAGCAGCTTGGGTGGGGGAAGAATCTATGGCTACACCTTC. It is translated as CASSLGGGRIYGYTF.